This TCR beta chain originates from a study of shared clonotypes between healthy human individuals. Across the whole study: The cohort had a couple of women and a few men, ages 18 to 49. Notes on the study in general: A small donor pool kept down the genetic and exposure-history diversity that was represented.

Trimming at V came to 3 bases and at J to 8 bases, leaving 11 bases not matched to a gene. CDR3 length: 16 amino acids. From germline, CDR1 is KGHSH and CDR2 LQKENI. All donors were healthy HIV-negative adults lacking recent acute infections or vaccinations. On this clone: What it binds is unknown.

The protocol was immunoSEQ multiplex PCR, while the TCRdb copy is restricted to in-frame clones and leaves out a portion. This sample has around 450,000 clones, with about 85% found just once. The clonotype comes from a woman in her thirties or forties in good health. Some clones in this sample may be carry-over from other donors' samples. J is TRBJ2-1 and V is TRBV18; 9 nucleotides agree with TRBD2. Material for sequencing was PBMCs. The CDR3 reads CASSPRALAGPDEQFF. The CDR3, as DNA: TGTGCCAGCTCACCGCGGGCACTAGCGGGCCCGGATGAGCAGTTCTTC.